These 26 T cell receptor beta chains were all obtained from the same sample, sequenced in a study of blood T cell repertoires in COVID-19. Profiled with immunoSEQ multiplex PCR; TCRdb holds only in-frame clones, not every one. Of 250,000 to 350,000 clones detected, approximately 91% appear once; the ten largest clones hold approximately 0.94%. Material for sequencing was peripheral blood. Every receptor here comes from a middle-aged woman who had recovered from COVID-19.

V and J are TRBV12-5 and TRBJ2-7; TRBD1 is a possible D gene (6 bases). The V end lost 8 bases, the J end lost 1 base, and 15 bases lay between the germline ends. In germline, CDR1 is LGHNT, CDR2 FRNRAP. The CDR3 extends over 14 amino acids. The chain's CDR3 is CASRAGASSYEQYF. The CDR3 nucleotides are TGTGCTAGTAGGGCAGGGGCCTCTTCCTACGAGCAGTACTTC. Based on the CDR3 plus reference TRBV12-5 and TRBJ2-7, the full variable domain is DARVTQTPRHKVTEMGQEVTMRCQPILGHNTVFWYRQTMMQGLELLAYFRNRAPLDDSGMPKDRFSAEMPDATLATLKIQPSEPRDSAVYFCASRAGASSYEQYFGPGTRLTVT.

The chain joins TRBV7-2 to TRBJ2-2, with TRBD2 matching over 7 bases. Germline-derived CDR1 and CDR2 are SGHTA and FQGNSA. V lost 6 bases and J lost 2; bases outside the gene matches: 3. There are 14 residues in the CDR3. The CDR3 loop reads CASRLATNTGELFF. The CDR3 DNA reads TGTGCCAGCAGACTAGCGACCAACACCGGGGAGCTGTTTTTT.

The CDR3 region is CASSPDGNPYEQYF. CDR3 in DNA: TGTGCCAGCAGTCCGGACGGGAACCCCTACGAGCAGTACTTC. This chain joins TRBV27 and TRBJ2-7; D possibly corresponds to TRBD2 (5 bases). Between the trimmed V and J ends, which lost 5 bases and 2 bases, there was a span of 13 bases. Germline-derived CDR1 and CDR2 are MNHEY and SMNVEV (reference sequence). The CDR3 sequence is 14 residues long.

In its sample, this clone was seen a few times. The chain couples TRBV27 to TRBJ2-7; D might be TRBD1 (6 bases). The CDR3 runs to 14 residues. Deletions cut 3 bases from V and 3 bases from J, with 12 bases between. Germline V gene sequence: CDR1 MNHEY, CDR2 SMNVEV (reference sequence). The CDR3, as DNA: TGTGCCAGCAGTTTTTCCGACAGGATCTACGAGCAGTACTTC. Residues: CASSFSDRIYEQYF.

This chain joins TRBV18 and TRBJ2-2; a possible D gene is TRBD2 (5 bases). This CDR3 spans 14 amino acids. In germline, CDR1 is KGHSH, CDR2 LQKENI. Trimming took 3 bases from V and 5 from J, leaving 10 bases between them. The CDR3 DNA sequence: TGTGCCAGCTCACCGACGCGAGGGACCGGGGAGCTGTTTTTT. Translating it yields CASSPTRGTGELFF.

This CDR3 reads CASSRSTGTSFYEQYF. In DNA form, the CDR3 reads TGCGCCAGCAGCCGCAGTACCGGGACTAGCTTTTACGAGCAGTACTTC. The V gene is TRBV4-1, the J gene TRBJ2-7, with 9 nucleotides matching TRBD2. The CDR3 spans 16 residues. J lost 4 bases, V lost 4 bases, and 11 bases had no gene match. In germline, CDR1 is MGHRA, CDR2 YSYEKL.

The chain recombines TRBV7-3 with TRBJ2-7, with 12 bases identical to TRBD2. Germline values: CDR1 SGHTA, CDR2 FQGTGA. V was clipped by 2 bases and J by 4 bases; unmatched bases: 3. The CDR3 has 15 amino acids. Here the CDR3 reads CASSLELAGGYEQYF. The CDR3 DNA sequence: TGTGCCAGCAGCTTAGAACTAGCGGGAGGTTACGAGCAGTACTTC.

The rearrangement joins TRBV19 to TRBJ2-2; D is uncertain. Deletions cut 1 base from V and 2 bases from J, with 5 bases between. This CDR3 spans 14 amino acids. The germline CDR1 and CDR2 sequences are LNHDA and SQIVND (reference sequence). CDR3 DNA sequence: TGTGCCAGTAGTATAGGGCTTAACACCGGGGAGCTGTTTTTT. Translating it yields CASSIGLNTGELFF. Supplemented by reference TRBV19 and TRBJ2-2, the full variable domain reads DGGITQSPKYLFRKEGQNVTLSCEQNLNHDAMYWYRQDPGQGLRLIYYSQIVNDFQKGDIAEGYSVSREKKESFPLTVTSAQKNPTAFYLCASSIGLNTGELFFGEGSRLTVL.

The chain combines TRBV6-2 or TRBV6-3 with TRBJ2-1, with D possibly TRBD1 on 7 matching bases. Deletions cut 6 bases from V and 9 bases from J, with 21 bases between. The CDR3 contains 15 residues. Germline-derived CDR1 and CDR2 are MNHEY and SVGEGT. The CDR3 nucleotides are TGTGCCAGCAGGCCTGGAGGGGGCCGTCGGGGTGAGCAGTTCTTC. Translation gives CASRPGGGRRGEQFF.

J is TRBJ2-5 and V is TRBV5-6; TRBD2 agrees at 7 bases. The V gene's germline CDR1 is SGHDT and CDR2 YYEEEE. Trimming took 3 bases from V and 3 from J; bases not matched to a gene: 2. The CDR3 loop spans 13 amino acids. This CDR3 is CASSSSGEETQYF. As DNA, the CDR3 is TGTGCCAGCAGCTCAAGCGGGGAAGAGACCCAGTACTTC.

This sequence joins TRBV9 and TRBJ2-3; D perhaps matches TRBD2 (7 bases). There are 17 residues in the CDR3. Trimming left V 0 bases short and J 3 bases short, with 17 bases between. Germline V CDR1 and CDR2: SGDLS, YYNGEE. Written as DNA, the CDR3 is TGTGCCAGCAGCGTAGCTGCGGGGGCTGGTGGGACAGATACGCAGTATTTT. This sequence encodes CASSVAAGAGGTDTQYF.

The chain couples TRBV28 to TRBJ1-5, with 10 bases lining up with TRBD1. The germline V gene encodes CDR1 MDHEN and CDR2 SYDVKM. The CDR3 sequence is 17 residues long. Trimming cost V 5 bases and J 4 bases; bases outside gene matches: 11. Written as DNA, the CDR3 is TGTGCCAGCAGTCCCTACTTCGGACAGGGGGGAAATCAGCCCCAGCATTTT. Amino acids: CASSPYFGQGGNQPQHF.

The CDR3 nucleotides are TGTGCCAGTAGTATCTTAGTCGGCGGTGAAAAACTGTTTTTT. Translating it yields CASSILVGGEKLFF. The V call is TRBV19, the J call TRBJ1-4; the D is unclear. V was trimmed by 3 bases and J by 7 bases, leaving 12 bases between them. The germline gives CDR1 LNHDA, CDR2 SQIVND (reference sequence). This CDR3 spans 14 amino acids.

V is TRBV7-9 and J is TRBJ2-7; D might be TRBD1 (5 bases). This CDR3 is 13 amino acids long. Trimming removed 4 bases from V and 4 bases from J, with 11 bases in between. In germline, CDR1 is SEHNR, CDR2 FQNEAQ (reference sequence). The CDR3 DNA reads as TGTGCCAGCAGCTCGACAGCACCTTACGAGCAGTACTTC. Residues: CASSSTAPYEQYF.

CDR3 DNA sequence: TGTGCCAGCAGCCAAGCAGGGGTTAACTATGGCTACACCTTC. Its translation: CASSQAGVNYGYTF. The chain carries TRBV3-1 (or the pseudogene TRBV3-2) and TRBJ1-2; possibly TRBD1 for D (6 bases). CDR3 length: 14 residues. Per germline, CDR1 LGHDT and CDR2 YNNKEL (reference sequence). V shed 1 base and J shed 1 base, with 7 bases lying between them.

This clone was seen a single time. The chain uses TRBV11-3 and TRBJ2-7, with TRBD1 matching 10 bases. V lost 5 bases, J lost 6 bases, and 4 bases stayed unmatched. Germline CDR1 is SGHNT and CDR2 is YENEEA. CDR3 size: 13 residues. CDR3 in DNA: TGTGCCAGCAGCGGACGGACAGGGGGCGAGCAGTACTTC. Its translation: CASSGRTGGEQYF.

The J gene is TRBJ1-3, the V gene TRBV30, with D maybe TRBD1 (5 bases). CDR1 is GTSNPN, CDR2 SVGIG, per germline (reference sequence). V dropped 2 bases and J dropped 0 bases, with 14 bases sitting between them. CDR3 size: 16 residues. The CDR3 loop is CAWSRTGVFSGNTIYF. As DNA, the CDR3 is TGTGCCTGGAGTCGAACGGGGGTCTTCTCTGGAAACACCATATATTTT.

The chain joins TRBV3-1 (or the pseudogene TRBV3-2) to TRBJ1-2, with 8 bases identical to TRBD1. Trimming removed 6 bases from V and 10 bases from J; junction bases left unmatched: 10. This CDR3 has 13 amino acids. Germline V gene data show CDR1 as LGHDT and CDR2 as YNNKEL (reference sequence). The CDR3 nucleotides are TGTGCCAGCAGTCCCGGGACAGGTAGTTCCTACACCTTC. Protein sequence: CASSPGTGSSYTF.

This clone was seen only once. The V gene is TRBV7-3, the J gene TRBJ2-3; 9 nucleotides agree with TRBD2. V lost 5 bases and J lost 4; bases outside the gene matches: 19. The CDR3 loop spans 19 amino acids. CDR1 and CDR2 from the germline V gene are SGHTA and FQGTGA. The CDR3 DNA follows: TGTGCCAGCAGCAACCCGGGCCCCGGGGCGGGAGGGGGTGCAGATACGCAGTATTTT. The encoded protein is CASSNPGPGAGGGADTQYF.

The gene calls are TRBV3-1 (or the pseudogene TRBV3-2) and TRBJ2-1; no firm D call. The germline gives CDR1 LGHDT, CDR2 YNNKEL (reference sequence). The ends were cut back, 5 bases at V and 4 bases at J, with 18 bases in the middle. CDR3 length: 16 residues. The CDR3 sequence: CASSEQSPSAYNEQFF. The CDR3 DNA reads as TGTGCCAGCAGCGAACAGAGCCCCTCGGCGTACAATGAGCAGTTCTTC.

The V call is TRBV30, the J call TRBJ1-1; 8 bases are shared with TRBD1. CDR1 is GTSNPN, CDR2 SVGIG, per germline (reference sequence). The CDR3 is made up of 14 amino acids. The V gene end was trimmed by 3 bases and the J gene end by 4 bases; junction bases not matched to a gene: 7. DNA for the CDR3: TGTGCCTGGAGAGTGCAGGGGGCGGGCACTGAAGCTTTCTTT. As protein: CAWRVQGAGTEAFF.

The CDR3 spells CASSLLADNEQFF. The CDR3 coding sequence is TGTGCCAGCAGCTTACTGGCAGACAATGAGCAGTTCTTC. The rearrangement links TRBV7-3 to TRBJ2-1; the D is unclear. V lost 2 bases and J lost 5, with 7 bases in between. Germline values: CDR1 SGHTA, CDR2 FQGTGA. The CDR3 has 13 residues.

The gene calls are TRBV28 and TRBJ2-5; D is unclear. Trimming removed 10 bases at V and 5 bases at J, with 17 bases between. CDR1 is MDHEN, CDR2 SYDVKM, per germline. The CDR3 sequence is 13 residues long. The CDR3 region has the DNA TGTGCCACCCGAGACGGTGTCGGGGAGACCCAGTACTTC. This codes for CATRDGVGETQYF.

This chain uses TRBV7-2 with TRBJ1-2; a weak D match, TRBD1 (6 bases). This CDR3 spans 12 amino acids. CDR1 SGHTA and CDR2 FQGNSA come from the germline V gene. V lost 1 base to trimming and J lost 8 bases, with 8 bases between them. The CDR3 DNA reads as TGTGCCAGCAGCTTAGACAGGGTCGGCTACACCTTC. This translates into CASSLDRVGYTF. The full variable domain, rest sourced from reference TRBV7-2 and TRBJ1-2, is GAGVSQSPSNKVTEKGKDVELRCDPISGHTALYWYRQSLGQGLEFLIYFQGNSAPDKSGLPSDRFSAERTGGSVSTLTIQRTQQEDSAVYLCASSLDRVGYTFGSGTRLTVV.

The CDR3 loop is CASSAGTLNTGELFF. The CDR3 bases are TGTGCCAGCAGCGCCGGGACACTGAACACCGGGGAGCTGTTTTTT. The rearrangement links TRBV7-2 to TRBJ2-2, with a weak D call TRBD1 (6 bases). Per germline, CDR1 SGHTA and CDR2 FQGNSA. The CDR3 is made up of 15 amino acids. Between the trimmed V and J ends, which lost 5 bases and 1 base, there was a span of 11 bases.

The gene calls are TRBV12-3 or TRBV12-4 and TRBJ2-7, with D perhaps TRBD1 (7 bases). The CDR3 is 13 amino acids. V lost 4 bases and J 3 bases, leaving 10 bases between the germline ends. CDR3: CASSSGDSYEQYF. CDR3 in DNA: TGTGCCAGCAGTTCGGGGGACAGCTACGAGCAGTACTTC.